These 16 T cell receptor beta chains came from one sample sequenced in a study of control samples from healthy donors and cancer patients. Assay: immunoSEQ multiplex PCR; the TCRdb copy retains only in-frame clones and omits some. The repertoire has 95,000 to 100,000 clones, about 89% of them found once; the top ten carry about 7.8%. The specimen sequenced was blood. The source is a man aged 25 to 40 in good health.

The chain combines TRBV7-9 with TRBJ2-7; 8 positions agree with TRBD2. CDR1 and CDR2 from the germline V gene are SEHNR and FQNEAQ (reference sequence). This CDR3 contains 15 residues. The V gene end was trimmed by 5 bases and the J gene end by 2 bases; junction bases not matched to a gene: 8. The CDR3 sequence is CASSPGGQPAYEQYF. The CDR3 DNA reads TGTGCCAGCAGCCCGGGGGGGCAGCCCGCCTACGAGCAGTACTTC. The full variable domain, in which reference TRBV7-9 and TRBJ2-7 provide the parts outside the CDR3, is DTGVSQNPRHKITKRGQNVTFRCDPISEHNRLYWYRQTLGQGPEFLTYFQNEAQLEKSRLLSDRFSAERPKGSFSTLEIQRTEQGDSAMYLCASSPGGQPAYEQYFGPGTRLTVT.

In DNA form, the CDR3 reads TGTGCCAGCAGGGGGAGGGGTTCCCCTTACGAGCAGTACTTC. Its protein product is CASRGRGSPYEQYF. The V gene is TRBV28, the J gene TRBJ2-7; 7 bases agree with TRBD2. Germline values: CDR1 MDHEN, CDR2 SYDVKM. This CDR3 has 14 amino acids. J was trimmed by 4 bases and V by 6 bases; bases with no gene match: 9.

The gene calls are TRBV7-9 and TRBJ1-1; D call uncertain. The CDR3 consists of 13 residues. With 3 bases removed from V and 0 bases from J, the gap between germline ends came to 5 bases. The germline V gene has CDR1 SEHNR and CDR2 FQNEAQ (reference sequence). CDR3 protein: CASSFLMNTEAFF. The DNA for the CDR3 is TGTGCCAGCAGCTTTCTGATGAACACTGAAGCTTTCTTT.

J is TRBJ2-3 and V is TRBV5-1; D tentatively reads TRBD1 or TRBD2 (5 bases each). This CDR3 comprises 15 residues. V was shortened by 4 bases and J by 8 bases, with 20 bases between the two germline ends. Germline CDR1 reads SGHRS; CDR2 reads YFSETQ. The CDR3 coding sequence is TGCGCCAGCAGCCCGACTACTGCCGGCCAGGGTACGCAGTATTTT. Translated: CASSPTTAGQGTQYF.

This clone was seen more than once but under ten times. The chain couples TRBV6-4 to TRBJ2-1; D is unresolved. The CDR3 consists of 14 residues. Germline V lookup: CDR1 MRHNA, CDR2 SNTAGT. The V end was cut by 3 bases, the J end by 2 bases, with 8 bases between. CDR3: CASSEDGAYNEQFF. CDR3 DNA sequence: TGTGCCAGCAGTGAAGATGGGGCCTACAATGAGCAGTTCTTC.

This clone has just a few counts. The chain combines TRBV7-2 with TRBJ1-2; D ambiguous. This CDR3 region has 15 residues. Germline V lookup: CDR1 SGHTA, CDR2 FQGNSA. V shed 2 bases and J shed 0 bases, with 10 bases lying between them. The CDR3 is CASSLTASPNYGYTF. The CDR3 DNA is TGTGCCAGCAGCTTAACGGCCAGCCCTAACTATGGCTACACCTTC.

The rearrangement uses TRBV5-5 and TRBJ1-1; 8 nucleotides line up with TRBD1. The V gene end was trimmed by 6 bases and the J gene end by 3 bases; junction bases not matched to a gene: 13. Germline V gene sequence: CDR1 SGHKS, CDR2 YYEKEE (reference sequence). The CDR3 has 16 residues. CDR3 nucleotide sequence: TGTGCCAGCAACCTGGATCCCAGGGGGCGGGACACTGAAGCTTTCTTT. It codes for CASNLDPRGRDTEAFF.

V is TRBV6-2 or TRBV6-3 and J is TRBJ2-7; TRBD2 might be the D (6 bases). The CDR3 is made up of 14 amino acids. The germline CDR1 and CDR2 sequences are MNHEY and SVGEGT. The V end was cut by 5 bases, the J end by 3 bases, with 14 bases between. CDR3 protein: CASSPPGTYYEQYF. DNA of the CDR3: TGTGCCAGCAGTCCCCCGGGGACTTACTACGAGCAGTACTTC.

This chain links TRBV20-1 with TRBJ1-1, with D uncertain. CDR1 and CDR2 (germline): DFQATT, SNEGSKA (reference sequence). V lost 2 bases and J 7 bases, leaving 8 bases between the germline ends. This CDR3 region has 11 residues. In DNA form, the CDR3 reads TGCAGTGCTAGAAAGGGCCTTGAAGCTTTCTTT. It is translated as CSARKGLEAFF.

The chain employs TRBV19 and TRBJ2-1, with TRBD2 matching over 7 bases. The CDR3 sequence is 15 residues long. V lost 1 base and J lost 4; bases outside the gene matches: 4. Germline CDR1 and CDR2: LNHDA and SQIVND (reference sequence). In DNA, the CDR3 is TGTGCCAGTAGTATAGGAGCGGGGCTATACAATGAGCAGTTCTTC. As protein: CASSIGAGLYNEQFF. The full variable domain, rest sourced from reference TRBV19 and TRBJ2-1, is DGGITQSPKYLFRKEGQNVTLSCEQNLNHDAMYWYRQDPGQGLRLIYYSQIVNDFQKGDIAEGYSVSREKKESFPLTVTSAQKNPTAFYLCASSIGAGLYNEQFFGPGTRLTVL.

This chain links TRBV19 with TRBJ1-1; D is possibly TRBD1 (6 bases). There are 13 residues in the CDR3. Germline loops: CDR1 LNHDA, CDR2 SQIVND (reference sequence). Between the trimmed V and J ends, which lost 6 bases and 2 bases, there was a span of 10 bases. The CDR3 is CASRRQANTEAFF. The DNA for the CDR3 is TGTGCCAGTAGGAGACAGGCCAACACTGAAGCTTTCTTT.

The chain is built from TRBV13 and TRBJ1-1; 7 bases line up with TRBD1. Germline V gene data show CDR1 as PRHDT and CDR2 as FYEKMQ (reference sequence). The CDR3 length is 19 residues. V dropped 6 bases and J dropped 0; count of bases not matched to a gene: 19. CDR3 sequence reads: CASSYSQGPIAFLNTEAFF. Written as DNA, the CDR3 is TGTGCCAGCAGTTATTCACAGGGGCCCATCGCTTTTTTGAACACTGAAGCTTTCTTT.

Here the CDR3 reads CASSSFQDEQYF. CDR3 DNA sequence: TGTGCCAGCAGTTCCTTTCAGGACGAGCAGTACTTC. The V and J genes are TRBV6-6 and TRBJ2-7; D is undetermined. CDR1 is MNHNY, CDR2 SVGAGI, per germline (reference sequence). V was pared by 4 bases and J by 5 bases, with 9 bases between. The length of the CDR3 is 12 residues.

Here the CDR3 reads CASSPTSNTGELFF. DNA of the CDR3: TGCGCCAGCAGCCCCACCTCGAACACCGGGGAGCTGTTTTTT. This chain connects TRBV5-1 to TRBJ2-2; D gene ambiguous. The CDR3 has 14 amino acids. Trimming removed 4 bases at V and 0 bases at J, with 7 bases between. Germline CDR1 is SGHRS and CDR2 is YFSETQ. Based on the CDR3 plus reference TRBV5-1 and TRBJ2-2, the full variable domain is KAGVTQTPRYLIKTRGQQVTLSCSPISGHRSVSWYQQTPGQGLQFLFEYFSETQRNKGNFPGRFSGRQFSNSRSEMNVSTLELGDSALYLCASSPTSNTGELFFGEGSRLTVL.

The chain employs TRBV27 and TRBJ2-1, with 10 bases that match TRBD1. Germline V CDR1 and CDR2: MNHEY, SMNVEV (reference sequence). V lost 7 bases, J lost 6 bases, and 3 bases stayed unmatched. The CDR3 loop spans 13 amino acids. The CDR3 is CASKWTGGNEQFF. For the CDR3, the DNA is TGTGCCAGCAAATGGACAGGGGGCAATGAGCAGTTCTTC.

The chain uses TRBV30 and TRBJ2-1, with D hard to call. The CDR3 runs to 13 residues. Germline V gene lookup returns CDR1 GTSNPN and CDR2 SVGIG (reference sequence). Trimming removed 4 bases at V and 1 base at J, with 8 bases between. Here the CDR3 DNA reads TGTGCCTGGACTCCTTCTTCCTACAATGAGCAGTTCTTC. Amino acid sequence: CAWTPSSYNEQFF.